This T cell receptor (beta chain) originates from a study of vaccination effects on CD4 cells after COVID-19. Across the whole study: The median interval between the second dose and post-vaccine sampling was 72 days.

Note on this clone: As yet, its antigen is unknown.

V was pared by 1 base and J by 6 bases, with 4 bases of the junction left unmatched. Germline CDR1 is SGHDT and CDR2 is YYEEEE. The CDR3 is 15 amino acids. Prior to sequencing, the ViraFEST assay stimulated PBMC with viral peptide pools, which expanded the antigen-specific CD4+ T cells. At the end of more than 8 days of culture, CD4+ T cells were isolated. Participants received two doses of either the BNT162b2 or mRNA-1273 vaccine. Recipients of the vaccine had no prior SARS-CoV-2 infection and negative nucleocapsid antibodies. Days 3 and 7 were when half the medium was replaced with IL-2 medium. Broader study findings: Infection- and vaccine-induced clones contracted markedly late after vaccination.

The assay was immunoSEQ multiplex PCR, and TCRdb's table has in-frame clones only and misses some. This sample carries approximately 61,000 clones, 73% of them seen once, and the ten largest clones take 1% to 1.5%. The chain links TRBV5-6 to TRBJ1-6, with 7 bases that match TRBD1. The TCR sequence derives from a human donor who received a COVID-19 vaccine. This specimen consisted of CD4+ T cells from PBMCs cultured with HCoV-229E spike peptides, obtained after COVID-19 vaccination. As DNA, the CDR3 is TGTGCCAGCAGCTTGTTTAACAGGGGTAATTCACCCCTCCACTTT. It is translated as CASSLFNRGNSPLHF.